This T cell receptor (beta chain) was retrieved from a study of blood T cell repertoires in COVID-19. Study background: Material from acute and convalescent COVID-19 was sourced from the United States, Italy and Spain. PBMCs, B-cell-depleted T cells, or T cells provided the cDNA or gDNA that made up the material.

This clone has a single count. CDR3 length equals 15 residues. Deletions cut 3 bases from V and 2 bases from J, with 12 bases between. Germline loops: CDR1 SGHAT, CDR2 FQNNGV. In Seattle, patients joined the study during active infection and were tracked longitudinally. Authors' methods: Nucleated cell counts were estimated from reference gene primer amplification. Here immunoSEQ multiplex PCR was the method, and the copy in TCRdb shows in-frame clones only, minus some. That table is the source of V, J and clone size, and D and trimming were worked out from the DNA. The table records approximately 350,000 clones, 75% to 90% of them present only once.

The chain has TRBV11-2 and TRBJ2-3, with TRBD2 as a possible D gene (5 bases). The receptor comes from a woman in her fifties or sixties with COVID-19, enrolled during active disease. Input material: peripheral blood. The CDR3 DNA sequence: TGTGCCAGCAGCTTTGACGTGGGAGTCACAGATACGCAGTATTTT. It yields the protein CASSFDVGVTDTQYF.